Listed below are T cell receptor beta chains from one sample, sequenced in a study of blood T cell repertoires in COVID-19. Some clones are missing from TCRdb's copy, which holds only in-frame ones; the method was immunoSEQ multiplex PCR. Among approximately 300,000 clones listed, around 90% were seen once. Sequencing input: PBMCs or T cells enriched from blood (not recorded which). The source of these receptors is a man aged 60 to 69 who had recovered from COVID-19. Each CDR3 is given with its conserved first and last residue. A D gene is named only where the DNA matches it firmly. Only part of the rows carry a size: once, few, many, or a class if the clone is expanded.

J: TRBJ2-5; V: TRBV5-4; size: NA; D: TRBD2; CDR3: CASSQASGSGISKTQYF; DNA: TGTGCCAGCAGCCAAGCCAGCGGTAGCGGGATATCGAAGACCCAGTACTTC
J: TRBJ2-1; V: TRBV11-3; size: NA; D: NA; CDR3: CASSLPGENEQFF; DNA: TGTGCCAGCAGCTTACCGGGAGAGAATGAGCAGTTCTTC
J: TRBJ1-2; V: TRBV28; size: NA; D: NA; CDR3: CASHRDTNYGYTF; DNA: TGTGCCAGCCACCGGGACACTAACTATGGCTACACCTTC
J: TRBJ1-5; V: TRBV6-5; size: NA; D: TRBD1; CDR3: CASSYSGTGVNQPQHF; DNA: TGTGCCAGCAGTTACTCCGGGACAGGGGTCAATCAGCCCCAGCATTTT
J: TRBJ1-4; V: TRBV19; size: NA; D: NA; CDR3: CASSIGQSNEKLFF; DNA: TGTGCCAGTAGTATAGGACAGTCTAATGAAAAACTGTTTTTT
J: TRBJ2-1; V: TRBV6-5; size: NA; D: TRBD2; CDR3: CASSYRSGSSYNEQFF; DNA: TGTGCCAGCAGTTACCGTAGCGGGAGCTCCTACAATGAGCAGTTCTTC
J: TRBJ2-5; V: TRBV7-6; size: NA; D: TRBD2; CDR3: CASSPRPGLAGGETQYF; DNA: TGTGCCAGCAGCCCCCGCCCGGGACTAGCGGGAGGGGAGACCCAGTACTTC
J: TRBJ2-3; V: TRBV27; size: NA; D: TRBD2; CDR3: CASSLGPSGGTDTQYF; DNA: TGTGCCAGCAGTTTAGGACCTAGCGGGGGGACAGATACGCAGTATTTT
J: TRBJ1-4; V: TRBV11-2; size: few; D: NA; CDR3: CASSFASTNEKLFF; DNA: TGTGCCAGCAGCTTCGCGTCAACTAATGAAAAACTGTTTTTT
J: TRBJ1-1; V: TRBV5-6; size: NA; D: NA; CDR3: CASSHSIGRGMNTEAFF; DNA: TGTGCCAGCAGTCATAGTATAGGACGCGGGATGAACACTGAAGCTTTCTTT
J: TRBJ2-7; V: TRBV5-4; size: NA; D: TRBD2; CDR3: CASSLGGSLAVYEQYF; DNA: TGTGCCAGCAGCTTGGGCGGGAGTCTTGCCGTCTACGAGCAGTACTTC
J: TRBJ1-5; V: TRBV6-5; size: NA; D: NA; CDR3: CASTVKTESAQHF; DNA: TGTGCCAGCACAGTCAAAACAGAGTCAGCCCAGCATTTT
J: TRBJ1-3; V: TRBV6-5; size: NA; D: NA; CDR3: CASSYSRQRSGNTIYF; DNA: TGTGCCAGCAGTTACTCGAGACAGAGATCTGGAAACACCATATATTTT
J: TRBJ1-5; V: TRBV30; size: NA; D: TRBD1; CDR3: CAWSTRDRGNSNQPQHF; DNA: TGTGCCTGGAGTACGCGGGACAGGGGAAATAGCAATCAGCCCCAGCATTTT
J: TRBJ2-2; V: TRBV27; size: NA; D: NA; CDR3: CASRTKGNTGELFF; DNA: TGTGCCAGCAGGACAAAAGGGAACACCGGGGAGCTGTTTTTT
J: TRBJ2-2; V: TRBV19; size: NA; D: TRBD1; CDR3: CASRATGPGELFF; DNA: TGTGCCAGTAGGGCGACAGGGCCCGGGGAGCTGTTTTTT
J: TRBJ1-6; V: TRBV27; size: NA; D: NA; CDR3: CASSLGAFNSPLHF; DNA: TGTGCCAGCAGTTTAGGGGCCTTTAATTCACCCCTCCACTTT
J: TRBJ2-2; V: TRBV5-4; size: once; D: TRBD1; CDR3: CASSLGDRARNTGELFF; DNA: TGTGCCAGCAGCTTGGGGGACAGGGCGCGAAACACCGGGGAGCTGTTTTTT
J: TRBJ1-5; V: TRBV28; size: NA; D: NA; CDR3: CASIKGGEGSQPQHF; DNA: TGTGCCAGCATCAAGGGGGGGGAGGGCTCTCAGCCCCAGCATTTT
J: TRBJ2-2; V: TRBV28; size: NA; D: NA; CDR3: CASSYLIANTGELFF; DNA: TGTGCCAGCAGTTACTTAATCGCGAACACCGGGGAGCTGTTTTTT
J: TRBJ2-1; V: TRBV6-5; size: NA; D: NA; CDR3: CASSSPRGGRPNEQFF; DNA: TGTGCCAGCAGTTCCCCCCGAGGAGGGAGGCCCAATGAGCAGTTCTTC
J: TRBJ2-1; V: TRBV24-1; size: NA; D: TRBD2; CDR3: CATSAQGTSANSYNEQFF; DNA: TGTGCCACCAGCGCCCAAGGGACTAGCGCTAACTCCTACAATGAGCAGTTCTTC
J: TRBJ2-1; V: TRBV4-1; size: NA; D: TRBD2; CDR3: CASSQLAGGYNEQFF; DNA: TGCGCCAGCAGCCAACTAGCGGGAGGTTACAATGAGCAGTTCTTC
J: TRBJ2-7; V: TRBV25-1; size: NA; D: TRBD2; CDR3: CASSVSGSGYEQYF; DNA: TGTGCCAGCAGTGTCAGCGGGAGTGGGTACGAGCAGTACTTC
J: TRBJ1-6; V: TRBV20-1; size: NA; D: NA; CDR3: CSASRGSYNSPLHF; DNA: TGCAGTGCTAGTAGGGGTTCCTATAATTCACCCCTCCACTTT
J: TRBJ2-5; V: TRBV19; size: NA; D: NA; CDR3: CASSIDHQETQYF; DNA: TGTGCCAGTAGTATAGACCATCAAGAGACCCAGTACTTC
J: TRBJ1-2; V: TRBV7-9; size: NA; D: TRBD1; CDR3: CASSILLTGRGYTF; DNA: TGTGCCAGCAGCATTCTCCTGACAGGGCGAGGCTACACCTTC
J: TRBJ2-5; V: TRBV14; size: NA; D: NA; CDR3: CASSQRSRGTGETQYF; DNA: TGTGCCAGCAGCCAACGATCCAGGGGGACTGGGGAGACCCAGTACTTC
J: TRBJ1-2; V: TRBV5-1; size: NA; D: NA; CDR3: CASSRGTGAVNYGYTF; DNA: TGCGCCAGCAGCAGGGGGACGGGTGCAGTTAACTATGGCTACACCTTC
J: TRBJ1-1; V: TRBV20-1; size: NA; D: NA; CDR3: CSVFGNTEAFF; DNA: TGCAGTGTCTTCGGGAACACTGAAGCTTTCTTT
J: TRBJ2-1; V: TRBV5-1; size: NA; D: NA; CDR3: CASSLASVNYNEQFF; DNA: TGCGCCAGCAGCTTGGCCAGTGTAAACTACAATGAGCAGTTCTTC
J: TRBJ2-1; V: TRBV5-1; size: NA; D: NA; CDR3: CASSLRGDFQFF; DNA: TGCGCCAGCAGCCTACGCGGGGACTTCCAGTTCTTC
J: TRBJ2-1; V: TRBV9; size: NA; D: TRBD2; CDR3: CASSVGGTSVNEQFF; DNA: TGTGCCAGCAGCGTAGGAGGGACTAGCGTAAATGAGCAGTTCTTC
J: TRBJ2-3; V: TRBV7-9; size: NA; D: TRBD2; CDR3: CASSSGLAETDTQYF; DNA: TGTGCCAGCAGCTCGGGACTAGCGGAGACAGATACGCAGTATTTT
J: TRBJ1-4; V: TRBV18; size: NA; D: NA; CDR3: CASSPRRVGGSANEKLFF; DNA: TGTGCCAGCTCACCAAGGCGGGTAGGCGGTTCGGCTAATGAAAAACTGTTTTTT
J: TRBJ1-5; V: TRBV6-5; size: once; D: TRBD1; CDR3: CASSSGTANQPQHF; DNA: TGTGCCAGCAGCTCCGGGACAGCCAATCAGCCCCAGCATTTT
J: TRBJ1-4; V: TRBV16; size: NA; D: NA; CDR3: CASSQSGGAGNEKLFF; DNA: TGTGCCAGCAGCCAATCGGGTGGCGCAGGTAATGAAAAACTGTTTTTT
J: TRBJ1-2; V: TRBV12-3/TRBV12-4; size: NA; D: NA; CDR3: CASRLGQKYGYTF; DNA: TGTGCCAGCAGGCTAGGACAGAAGTATGGCTACACCTTC
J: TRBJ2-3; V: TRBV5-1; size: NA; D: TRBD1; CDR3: CASSEPGQGDIRTDTQYF; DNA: TGCGCCAGCAGCGAACCGGGACAGGGTGATATTCGGACAGATACGCAGTATTTT
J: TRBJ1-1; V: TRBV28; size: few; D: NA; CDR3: CASRFRVPTEAFF; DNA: TGTGCCAGCAGATTCAGGGTCCCCACTGAAGCTTTCTTT
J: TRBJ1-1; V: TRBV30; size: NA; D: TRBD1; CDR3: CAWSRGLGAFF; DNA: TGTGCCTGGAGTAGGGGGCTTGGAGCTTTCTTT
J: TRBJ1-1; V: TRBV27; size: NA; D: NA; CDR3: CASSFPGRQYTEAFF; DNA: TGTGCCAGCAGTTTCCCCGGGAGGCAGTACACTGAAGCTTTCTTT
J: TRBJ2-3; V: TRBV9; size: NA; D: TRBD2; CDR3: CASSVGLAGITDTQYF; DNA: TGTGCCAGCAGCGTAGGGCTAGCGGGAATCACAGATACGCAGTATTTT